The present entry profiles one T cell receptor (beta chain) with its context. This sample was included in a study of blood T cell repertoires in COVID-19. Study context: Both acute and convalescent COVID-19 samples were obtained from the United States, Italy and Spain. T cells, B-cell-depleted T cells, or PBMCs provided the cDNA or gDNA that served as material.

The CDR3 spans 11 residues. CDR1 and CDR2 from the germline V gene are MDHEN and SYDVKM. Participants' own reports of clinical history determined their cohort assignment. The data were produced by immunoSEQ multiplex PCR, yet TCRdb's version contains in-frame clones alone and is incomplete. Of about 280,000 clones in the sample, around 88% were seen once. The chain uses TRBV28 and TRBJ1-2; possible D gene TRBD1, 6 bases. Sequencing was done on a sample of PBMCs or T cells enriched from blood (not recorded which). The receptor was derived from a woman aged 40 to 50 who had recovered from COVID-19. The chain's CDR3 is CGCGQNYGYTF. The DNA of the CDR3 is TGTGGCTGTGGACAGAACTATGGCTACACCTTC.